These 10 T cell receptor beta chains came from one sample sequenced in a study of blood T cell repertoires in COVID-19. Profiled with immunoSEQ multiplex PCR; TCRdb holds only in-frame clones, not every one. The repertoire holds some 300,000 clones, with 88% as singletons. The sequenced material came from PBMCs or T cells enriched from blood (not recorded which). All receptors come from a woman aged 55-69 years in a cohort exposed to, infected with or recovered from COVID-19 (not recorded which).

This chain uses TRBV11-2 with TRBJ1-3, with 7 bases lining up with TRBD1. CDR1 SGHAT and CDR2 FQNNGV come from the germline V gene. V lost 6 bases, J lost 5 bases, and 13 bases stayed unmatched. CDR3 length equals 16 residues. The CDR3 region has the DNA TGTGCCAGCAGTTCCCACAGGGAGACAGGGAGAAACACCATATATTTT. Translated, it gives CASSSHRETGRNTIYF.

The rearrangement joins TRBV7-9 to TRBJ2-5, with D uncertain. V was pared by 5 bases and J by 2 bases, with 12 bases between. The CDR3 is 14 amino acids. In germline, CDR1 is SEHNR, CDR2 FQNEAQ (reference sequence). CDR3 region: CASSLQPGQETQYF. CDR3 DNA: TGTGCCAGCAGCCTCCAGCCCGGGCAAGAGACCCAGTACTTC.

The V call is TRBV27, the J call TRBJ2-7, with D tentatively TRBD2 (6 bases). Germline lookup yields CDR1 MNHEY and CDR2 SMNVEV (reference sequence). The CDR3 sequence is 16 residues long. Trimming shortened V by 3 bases and J by 2 bases, and 17 bases separated the two germline ends. CDR3 sequence reads: CASSFKGPGSPYEQYF. The CDR3 nucleotides are TGTGCCAGCAGTTTTAAGGGCCCCGGGAGCCCCTACGAGCAGTACTTC.

This clone turned up a few times. For the CDR3, the DNA is TGTGCCAGCTCGTCGGTTCAGGGGCAGCCCCAGCATTTT. The encoded protein is CASSSVQGQPQHF. The chain is built from TRBV6-5 and TRBJ1-5; TRBD1 might be the D (6 bases). CDR3 size: 13 residues. Deletions cut 8 bases from V and 7 bases from J, with 15 bases between. CDR1 is MNHEY and CDR2 is SVGAGI in the germline V gene.

V and J are TRBV6-1 and TRBJ1-5; D not resolved. With 0 bases removed from V and 15 bases from J, the gap between germline ends came to 18 bases. This CDR3 comprises 14 residues. Germline assignment: CDR1 MNHNS and CDR2 SASEGT. This chain's CDR3 is CASSEAPSPSTRHF. Written as DNA, the CDR3 is TGTGCCAGCAGTGAAGCCCCCTCCCCTAGTACAAGGCATTTT.

A single count supports this clone. V is TRBV11-2 and J is TRBJ2-7; 13 bases are shared with TRBD2. Germline CDR1 SGHAT, CDR2 FQNNGV. CDR3 length: 16 amino acids. The J segment lost 6 bases and the V segment lost 1 base, leaving 6 bases of the junction unmatched. The CDR3 coding sequence is TGTGCCAGCAGCTTAGCCGTCGGACTAGCGGGAGCCGAGCAGTACTTC. It codes for CASSLAVGLAGAEQYF. The full variable domain, with the rest looked up from reference TRBV11-2 and TRBJ2-7, is EAGVAQSPRYKIIEKRQSVAFWCNPISGHATLYWYQQILGQGPKLLIQFQNNGVVDDSQLPKDRFSAERLKGVDSTLKIQPAKLEDSAVYLCASSLAVGLAGAEQYFGPGTRLTVT.

This clone was seen just once. This rearrangement joins TRBV5-1 to TRBJ2-3; 10 bases are shared with TRBD2. Germline CDR1 and CDR2: SGHRS and YFSETQ. V shed 2 bases and J 3 bases; nucleotides not matched to a gene: 3. This CDR3 is built from 15 residues. The CDR3 DNA reads as TGCGCCAGCAGCTTACCTAGCGGGAGTACAGATACGCAGTATTTT. This translates into CASSLPSGSTDTQYF. Supplemented by reference TRBV5-1 and TRBJ2-3, the full variable domain reads KAGVTQTPRYLIKTRGQQVTLSCSPISGHRSVSWYQQTPGQGLQFLFEYFSETQRNKGNFPGRFSGRQFSNSRSEMNVSTLELGDSALYLCASSLPSGSTDTQYFGPGTRLTVL.

V and J are TRBV28 and TRBJ1-1; weak D call: TRBD1 (5 bases). Deletions cut 10 bases from V and 3 bases from J, with 12 bases between. The CDR3 length is 12 residues. Germline V gives CDR1 MDHEN, CDR2 SYDVKM. The CDR3 loop reads CATGTADTEAFF. In DNA, the CDR3 is TGTGCCACAGGGACTGCCGACACTGAAGCTTTCTTT.

The chain links TRBV6-2 or TRBV6-3 to TRBJ2-1; 15 bases are shared with TRBD2. V was clipped by 3 bases and J by 7 bases; unmatched bases: 10. In germline, CDR1 is MNHEY, CDR2 SVGEGT. This CDR3 has 18 amino acids. Here the CDR3 DNA reads TGTGCCAGCAGTTATGGGGGACTAGCGGGAGGACCGCGTAATGAGCAGTTCTTC. Its translation: CASSYGGLAGGPRNEQFF.

V is TRBV21-1 and J is TRBJ2-2; the table's D call, TRBD2, was not checked against the DNA. TRBV21-1 is deemed a pseudogene. CDR3 size: 19 residues. This CDR3 reads CASSKKSAGLKVNTGELFF. The CDR3 nucleotides read TGTGCCAGCAGCAAAAAGTCCGCGGGCTTAAAGGTAAACACCGGGGAGCTGTTTTTT.